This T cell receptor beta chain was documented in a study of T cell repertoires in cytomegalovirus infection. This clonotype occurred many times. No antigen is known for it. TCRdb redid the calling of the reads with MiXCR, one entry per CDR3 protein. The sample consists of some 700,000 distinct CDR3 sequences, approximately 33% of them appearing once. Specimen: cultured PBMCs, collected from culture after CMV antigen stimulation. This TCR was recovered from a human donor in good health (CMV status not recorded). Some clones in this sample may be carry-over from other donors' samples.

The CDR3 bases are TGTGCCAGCAGCTTAAGGGGGGTCGGCGAGCAGTACTTC. It yields the protein CASSLRGVGEQYF. This rearrangement joins TRBV7-6 to TRBJ2-7; the D call may be TRBD1 or TRBD2 (6 bases each). V was shortened by 2 bases and J by 6 bases, with 11 bases between the two germline ends. Germline V gives CDR1 SGHVS, CDR2 FNYEAQ. CDR3 length: 13 residues.